One and the same sample provided the 30 T cell receptor beta chains below, sequenced in a study of blood T cells in healthy people across ages. A second PCR of 7 to 11 cycles used a sample-barcoded 5' primer and a J-beta primer mix. TCRdb processed the 5' RACE reads anew with MiXCR; each CDR3 protein has one entry. The data hold some 1.8 million distinct CDR3 sequences, with approximately 39% observed a single time. Sequenced sample: blood. These receptors originate from a human donor in good health.

The gene calls are TRBV28 and TRBJ2-7; 7 positions match TRBD1. The ends lost 11 bases at V and 0 bases at J; junction bases unmatched: 16. CDR1 and CDR2 (germline): MDHEN, SYDVKM. The CDR3 extends over 16 amino acids. CDR3 region: CASQGTSGGSSYEQYF. CDR3 nucleotide sequence: TGTGCCTCCCAGGGAACGTCAGGGGGTAGCTCCTACGAGCAGTACTTC.

This clonotype has just a few counts. This rearrangement joins TRBV7-2 to TRBJ2-1; D is undetermined. The CDR3 consists of 16 residues. CDR1 is SGHTA and CDR2 is FQGNSA in the germline V gene. The V and J ends lost 7 bases and 0 bases respectively, with 16 bases between them. The CDR3 nucleotides read TGTGCCAGCAACCCTACTTCCTCACGCTCCTACAATGAGCAGTTCTTC. Its translation is CASNPTSSRSYNEQFF.

This clonotype was seen a few times. The chain carries TRBV7-8 and TRBJ2-3; D might be TRBD2 (7 bases). The CDR3 has 17 amino acids. V was clipped by 3 bases and J by 2 bases, with 18 bases between them. In germline, CDR1 is SGHVS, CDR2 FQNEAQ. CDR3: CASSFRMAGAYTDTQYF. The CDR3 DNA sequence: TGTGCCAGCAGCTTCCGAATGGCGGGGGCCTACACAGATACGCAGTATTTT.

V is TRBV5-4 and J is TRBJ2-1; the match to TRBD1 covers 7 bases. Per the germline V gene, CDR1 is SGHNT and CDR2 is YYREEE (reference sequence). With V trimmed by 0 bases and J by 9 bases, 6 bases remained unmatched. The CDR3 spans 14 residues. The CDR3 bases are TGTGCCAGCAGCTTGGTACAGGGGACGGGTGAGCAGTTCTTC. It specifies CASSLVQGTGEQFF. The entire variable domain, with the rest obtained from reference TRBV5-4 and TRBJ2-1, is as follows: ETGVTQSPTHLIKTRGQQVTLRCSSQSGHNTVSWYQQALGQGPQFIFQYYREEENGRGNFPPRFSGLQFPNYSSELNVNALELDDSALYLCASSLVQGTGEQFFGPGTRLTVL.

This clonotype was counted between two and nine times. The chain links TRBV7-2 to TRBJ1-2; D not certain. V gave up 3 bases and J gave up 0 bases, with 8 bases separating them. The CDR3 has 14 residues. Germline CDR1 is SGHTA and CDR2 is FQGNSA. The CDR3 is CASSFPMANYGYTF. The CDR3 DNA reads TGTGCCAGCAGCTTCCCTATGGCTAACTATGGCTACACCTTC.

This chain uses TRBV28 with TRBJ2-7; 7 positions match TRBD2. The CDR3 has 14 residues. With 7 bases clipped from V and 2 bases from J, the junction kept 8 bases outside the gene matches. Germline V lookup: CDR1 MDHEN, CDR2 SYDVKM. The CDR3 bases are TGTGCCAGCACCTTGGGGGGGTCCACCTACGAGCAGTACTTC. Its translation: CASTLGGSTYEQYF.

This clonotype has a handful of counts. The chain links TRBV7-2 to TRBJ1-5; D uncertain. Trimming removed 1 base at V and 5 bases at J, with 15 bases between. In germline, CDR1 is SGHTA, CDR2 FQGNSA. CDR3 length equals 16 residues. The CDR3 DNA is TGTGCCAGCAGCTTAGAGAGCGCCATCGGCTATCAGCCCCAGCATTTT. This gives the protein CASSLESAIGYQPQHF.

This clonotype has just a few counts. CDR3 bases: TGCAGCGTTGTTTCGGTTACCAACTCCTACAATGAGCAGTTCTTC. Translating gives CSVVSVTNSYNEQFF. This chain links TRBV29-1 with TRBJ2-1; no firm D call. CDR3 length: 15 residues. Germline V gives CDR1 SQVTM, CDR2 ANQGSEA. V gave up 4 bases and J gave up 0 bases, with 13 bases separating them.

The chain links TRBV6-5 to TRBJ2-1, with D possibly being TRBD2 (6 bases). CDR1 MNHEY and CDR2 SVGAGI come from the germline V gene. This CDR3 is 15 amino acids long. V was pared by 7 bases and J by 5 bases, with 18 bases between. The CDR3 DNA is TGTGCCAGCAAAAGGGGCGGGGAGTTAAACAATGAGCAGTTCTTC. This translates into CASKRGGELNNEQFF.

This clonotype was seen once. The V gene is TRBV9, the J gene TRBJ2-2; 8 nucleotides match TRBD2. Trimming took 4 bases from V and 4 from J; bases not matched to a gene: 6. Germline V gives CDR1 SGDLS, CDR2 YYNGEE. The CDR3 sequence is 15 residues long. The CDR3 coding sequence is TGTGCCAGCAGCATACGGGGGGGCGTCACCGGGGAGCTGTTTTTT. The encoded protein is CASSIRGGVTGELFF.

V and J are TRBV28 and TRBJ2-1; 10 bases line up with TRBD2. The CDR3 is 17 amino acids. Per the germline V gene, CDR1 is MDHEN and CDR2 is SYDVKM. The V and J ends lost 7 bases and 0 bases, in that order; junction bases with no gene match: 9. The CDR3: CASTSSLAGSSYNEQFF. The CDR3 region has the DNA TGTGCCAGCACCTCCTCACTAGCGGGGAGCTCCTACAATGAGCAGTTCTTC.

This clonotype was counted a few times. V and J are TRBV10-3 and TRBJ2-7, with 8 positions matching TRBD2. This CDR3 spans 15 amino acids. Germline values: CDR1 ENHRY, CDR2 SYGVKD. J was trimmed by 5 bases and V by 4 bases; bases with no gene match: 10. Here the CDR3 DNA reads TGTGCCATCAGTGGGGGTAGCGGGGAGGCTGACGAGCAGTACTTC. Amino acid sequence: CAISGGSGEADEQYF.

There are many counts of this clonotype. The CDR3 spells CASSLGVTQYF. CDR3 DNA sequence: TGTGCCAGCAGCTTAGGGGTGACCCAGTACTTC. This rearrangement joins TRBV7-2 to TRBJ2-3; D unresolved. The DNA end lines up better with TRBJ2-5; the J call may be wrong. The length of the CDR3 is 11 residues. Germline loops: CDR1 SGHTA, CDR2 FQGNSA.

This clonotype was counted only a few times. This chain joins TRBV28 and TRBJ2-1; D unresolved. CDR1 and CDR2 from the germline V gene are MDHEN and SYDVKM. Trimming pared 5 bases from V and 3 bases from J, leaving 14 bases between. The CDR3 loop spans 15 amino acids. CDR3: CASSRRSEDYNEQFF. The CDR3 DNA sequence: TGTGCCAGCAGTCGGAGATCTGAAGACTACAATGAGCAGTTCTTC.

Only a few counts were recorded for this clonotype. The V gene is TRBV4-1, the J gene TRBJ1-2; 12 bases line up with TRBD1. This CDR3 contains 15 residues. Losses at the gene ends were 4 bases for V and 5 bases for J; bases not matched to a gene: 5. Germline V gene lookup returns CDR1 MGHRA and CDR2 YSYEKL. CDR3: CASSPGTGGWYGYTF. The CDR3 DNA follows: TGCGCCAGCAGCCCCGGGACAGGGGGCTGGTATGGCTACACCTTC.

The rearrangement uses TRBV7-6 and TRBJ2-5; 10 nucleotides line up with TRBD1. The CDR3 extends over 17 amino acids. With V trimmed by 4 bases and J by 4 bases, 12 bases remained unmatched. Germline lookup yields CDR1 SGHVS and CDR2 FNYEAQ. DNA of the CDR3: TGTGCCAGCAGCTCCTCGGTCCGGGACAGGGGTGCAGAGACCCAGTACTTC. It encodes CASSSSVRDRGAETQYF.

This clonotype was recorded a few times. The rearrangement uses TRBV6-5 and TRBJ2-1; D perhaps matches TRBD1 (6 bases). Germline assignment: CDR1 MNHEY and CDR2 SVGAGI. V dropped 2 bases and J dropped 9 bases, with 11 bases sitting between them. The CDR3 runs 13 residues. The CDR3 here is CASSYLRGGEQFF. The DNA for the CDR3 is TGTGCCAGCAGTTACCTCAGGGGTGGTGAGCAGTTCTTC.

This clonotype showed up just a few times. This rearrangement joins TRBV7-2 to TRBJ1-1; D uncertain. Trimming stripped 5 bases from V and 3 bases from J, with 13 bases between. CDR1 and CDR2 (germline): SGHTA, FQGNSA. The CDR3 contains 14 residues. The CDR3 DNA is TGTGCCAGCAGCCTTACCGTAAGGTACACTGAAGCTTTCTTT. Translated, it gives CASSLTVRYTEAFF.

This clonotype occurred a few times. DNA for the CDR3: TGTGCCAGCAGCCGACGACCCAATCAGCCCCAGCATTTT. Amino acids: CASSRRPNQPQHF. The J gene is TRBJ1-5, the V gene TRBV3-1, with D unresolved. This CDR3 comprises 13 residues. V was pared by 4 bases and J by 3 bases, with 7 bases between. Germline V gene data show CDR1 as LGHDT and CDR2 as YNNKEL (reference sequence).

This clonotype was found a few times. J is TRBJ2-3 and V is TRBV29-1; 7 positions agree with TRBD2. V shed 6 bases and J 0 bases; nucleotides not matched to a gene: 12. The CDR3 totals 16 residues. Per the germline V gene, CDR1 is SQVTM and CDR2 is ANQGSEA. The CDR3 DNA is TGCAGCGTCTCCGCTGGGCTAGCGGCCAGCACAGATACGCAGTATTTT. As protein: CSVSAGLAASTDTQYF.

This clonotype occurred a few times. The chain has TRBV4-3 and TRBJ2-7; D is uncertain. This CDR3 has 16 amino acids. V was clipped by 0 bases and J by 1 base, with 13 bases between them. From germline, CDR1 is LGHNA and CDR2 YSLEER. CDR3 nucleotide sequence: TGCGCCAGCAGCCAAGATTTTTCGGCAGTTTCCTACGAGCAGTACTTC. Residues: CASSQDFSAVSYEQYF.

The J gene is TRBJ1-5, the V gene TRBV20-1; unclear D gene. This CDR3 has 14 residues. Germline lookup yields CDR1 DFQATT and CDR2 SNEGSKA (reference sequence). Trimming left V 7 bases short and J 1 base short, with 14 bases between. CDR3 residues: CSGTLSQSNQPQHF. The CDR3 bases are TGCAGTGGGACTCTTTCCCAGAGCAATCAGCCCCAGCATTTT.

This rearrangement joins TRBV20-1 to TRBJ1-5; D not resolved. Looked up from germline, CDR1 is DFQATT and CDR2 is SNEGSKA (reference sequence). The CDR3 spans 17 residues. With 4 bases removed from V and 1 base from J, the gap between germline ends came to 20 bases. CDR3 protein: CSAKVSAGRLSNQPQHF. DNA of the CDR3: TGCAGTGCTAAGGTCTCGGCGGGCAGACTAAGCAATCAGCCCCAGCATTTT.

The rearrangement joins TRBV4-3 to TRBJ1-2, with D hard to call. The ends were cut back, 0 bases at V and 6 bases at J, with 17 bases in the middle. This CDR3 is 16 amino acids long. Germline CDR1 reads LGHNA; CDR2 reads YSLEER. The chain's CDR3 is CASSQELISYPHGYTF. CDR3 bases: TGCGCCAGCAGCCAAGAGCTAATTTCCTATCCCCATGGCTACACCTTC.

This chain uses TRBV18 with TRBJ2-1; D possibly matches TRBD1 or TRBD2 (5 bases each). This CDR3 region has 16 residues. Per germline, CDR1 KGHSH and CDR2 LQKENI. V was clipped by 3 bases and J by 5 bases, with 17 bases between them. The CDR3 is CASSPYTGTADNEQFF. In nucleotides, the CDR3 is TGTGCCAGCTCACCGTACACCGGGACGGCCGACAATGAGCAGTTCTTC.

The chain employs TRBV29-1 and TRBJ2-5, with D uncertain. The V gene lost 5 bases and the J gene lost 1 base, with 11 bases spanning the gap. CDR1 is SQVTM and CDR2 is ANQGSEA in the germline V gene. The CDR3 consists of 13 residues. The CDR3, as DNA: TGCAGCGTTAGTAACAGCCTCCAAGAGACCCAGTACTTC. Residues: CSVSNSLQETQYF.

The CDR3 loop reads CASNVGLVVSYNEQFF. CDR3 in DNA: TGTGCCAGCAACGTGGGACTAGTAGTGTCCTACAATGAGCAGTTCTTC. This rearrangement joins TRBV9 to TRBJ2-1, with 8 bases matching TRBD2. The length of the CDR3 is 16 residues. Germline V CDR1 and CDR2: SGDLS, YYNGEE. V dropped 6 bases and J dropped 1; count of bases not matched to a gene: 9.

This clonotype was seen a few times. The chain uses TRBV7-2 and TRBJ2-3; 10 nucleotides align to TRBD1. The CDR3 covers 15 residues. Germline V gene data show CDR1 as SGHTA and CDR2 as FQGNSA. Unmatched junction bases numbered 4, after V lost 4 bases and J lost 3 bases. CDR3: CASSWDRGKTDTQYF. CDR3 nucleotides: TGTGCCAGCAGCTGGGACAGGGGAAAGACAGATACGCAGTATTTT.

Only a few counts were recorded for this clonotype. At one of its ends the junction is not consistent with the germline gene, which may arise from a read error. The J gene is TRBJ2-1, the V gene TRBV7-7; 7 positions agree with TRBD2. Germline assignment: CDR1 SSHAT and CDR2 FNYEAQ (reference sequence). The CDR3 runs to 14 residues. CDR3 sequence: CASSFLGEGNEQFF. CDR3 sequence (DNA): TGTGCTAGCAGCTTTCTCGGGGAGGGAAATGAGCAGTTCTTC.

V is TRBV10-3 and J is TRBJ2-1; a possible D gene is TRBD1 (6 bases). From germline, CDR1 is ENHRY and CDR2 SYGVKD. The CDR3 consists of 14 residues. The ends were cut back, 7 bases at V and 10 bases at J, with 20 bases in the middle. CDR3 sequence (DNA): TGTGCCATCACCCTGAAGGACAGCCAGCGGGAGCAGTTCTTC. Its translation is CAITLKDSQREQFF.